This T cell receptor (beta chain) originates from a study of shared clonotypes between healthy human individuals. A single count supports this clone. TCRdb keeps only in-frame clones here, not all; method: immunoSEQ multiplex PCR. The data contain some 2 million clones, about 95% of them seen just once; the ten biggest clones take up approximately 0.13%. Per the germline V gene, CDR1 is MDHEN and CDR2 is SYDVKM. Trimming left V 6 bases short and J 3 bases short, with 18 bases between. This CDR3 spans 15 amino acids. The chain links TRBV28 to TRBJ2-7, with D maybe TRBD1 (5 bases). Sequencing used naive CD4+ T cells sorted from blood. Subset noted: CD45RA+ positively selected. The sequence came from a man in his late teens or twenties in good health. In DNA, the CDR3 is TGTGCCAGCAGAGGTTCCGACAAGGGGTACTACGAGCAGTACTTC. Translation: CASRGSDKGYYEQYF.